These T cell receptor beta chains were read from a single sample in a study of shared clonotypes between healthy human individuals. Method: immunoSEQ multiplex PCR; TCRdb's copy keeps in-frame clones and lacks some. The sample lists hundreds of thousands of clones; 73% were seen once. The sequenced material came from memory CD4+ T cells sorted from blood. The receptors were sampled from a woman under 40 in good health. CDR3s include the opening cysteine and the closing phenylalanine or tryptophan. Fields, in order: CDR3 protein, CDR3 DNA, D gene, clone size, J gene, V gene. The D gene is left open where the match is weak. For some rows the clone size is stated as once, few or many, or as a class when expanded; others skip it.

cdr3_aa: CASGKGPENTEAFF; cdr3_nt: TGTGCCAGCGGTAAGGGCCCCGAGAACACTGAAGCTTTCTTT; d_call: .; clone_size: .; j_call: TRBJ1-1; v_call: TRBV7-9
cdr3_aa: CASAPGVQNYNEQFF; cdr3_nt: TGTGCCAGCGCCCCGGGGGTTCAGAACTACAATGAGCAGTTCTTC; d_call: .; clone_size: .; j_call: TRBJ2-1; v_call: TRBV7-8
cdr3_aa: CASSSIRDGVRNEQYF; cdr3_nt: TGTGCCAGCAGCTCGATCCGGGACGGTGTACGGAACGAGCAGTACTTC; d_call: .; clone_size: many; j_call: TRBJ2-7; v_call: TRBV7-9
cdr3_aa: CASNGASGNTIYF; cdr3_nt: TGTGCCAGTAACGGTGCCTCTGGAAACACCATATATTTT; d_call: .; clone_size: .; j_call: TRBJ1-3; v_call: TRBV19
cdr3_aa: CASSLFGQGGNQPQHF; cdr3_nt: TGTGCCAGCAGTTTGTTCGGACAGGGCGGCAATCAGCCCCAGCATTTT; d_call: TRBD1; clone_size: .; j_call: TRBJ1-5; v_call: TRBV28
cdr3_aa: CASSGTGAYYGYTF; cdr3_nt: TGTGCCAGCAGTGGGACAGGGGCATACTATGGCTACACCTTC; d_call: TRBD1; clone_size: once; j_call: TRBJ1-2; v_call: TRBV27
cdr3_aa: CSAQALLGYTF; cdr3_nt: TGCAGTGCTCAGGCCCTACTGGGCTACACCTTC; d_call: .; clone_size: .; j_call: TRBJ1-2; v_call: TRBV20-1
cdr3_aa: CASSLRPRLEAFF; cdr3_nt: TGTGCCAGCAGCCTCCGTCCACGGCTCGAAGCTTTCTTT; d_call: .; clone_size: .; j_call: TRBJ1-1; v_call: TRBV5-8
cdr3_aa: CASSGGNTEAFF; cdr3_nt: TGTGCCAGCAGTGGAGGAAACACTGAAGCTTTCTTT; d_call: .; clone_size: .; j_call: TRBJ1-1; v_call: TRBV6-1
cdr3_aa: CAWSWRGTDTQYF; cdr3_nt: TGTGCCTGGAGTTGGAGGGGCACAGATACGCAGTATTTT; d_call: .; clone_size: .; j_call: TRBJ2-3; v_call: TRBV30
cdr3_aa: CASRGTGPAGKLFF; cdr3_nt: TGTGCCAGCAGGGGGACAGGGCCGGCAGGAAAACTGTTTTTT; d_call: TRBD1; clone_size: .; j_call: TRBJ1-4; v_call: TRBV28
cdr3_aa: CASSRGGDNEKLFF; cdr3_nt: TGTGCCAGCAGTCGTGGCGGGGATAATGAAAAACTGTTTTTT; d_call: .; clone_size: .; j_call: TRBJ1-4; v_call: TRBV28
cdr3_aa: CASSQAGHLNQPQHF; cdr3_nt: TGCGCCAGCAGCCAAGCGGGACACCTAAATCAGCCCCAGCATTTT; d_call: .; clone_size: .; j_call: TRBJ1-5; v_call: TRBV4-1
cdr3_aa: CATSRRGASNEQFF; cdr3_nt: TGTGCCACGAGCCGACGGGGGGCTAGCAATGAGCAGTTCTTC; d_call: .; clone_size: .; j_call: TRBJ2-1; v_call: TRBV15
cdr3_aa: CASSETRGGQRNQPQHF; cdr3_nt: TGTGCCAGCAGTGAAACTAGGGGCGGACAGCGAAATCAGCCCCAGCATTTT; d_call: .; clone_size: .; j_call: TRBJ1-5; v_call: TRBV6-1
cdr3_aa: CASNVLAGVGSGYEQYF; cdr3_nt: TGTGCCAGCAACGTACTAGCGGGAGTTGGTTCGGGCTACGAGCAGTACTTC; d_call: .; clone_size: .; j_call: TRBJ2-7; v_call: TRBV21-1
cdr3_aa: CASSLAAVTGELFF; cdr3_nt: TGTGCCAGCAGCTTAGCTGCGGTCACCGGGGAGCTGTTTTTT; d_call: .; clone_size: .; j_call: TRBJ2-2; v_call: TRBV7-8
cdr3_aa: CASSPGTRNTGELFF; cdr3_nt: TGTGCCAGCAGTCCCGGGACACGGAACACCGGGGAGCTGTTTTTT; d_call: .; clone_size: .; j_call: TRBJ2-2; v_call: TRBV27
cdr3_aa: CASSLGIGGSGTDTQYF; cdr3_nt: TGCGCCAGCAGCTTGGGTATTGGTGGGAGCGGGACAGATACGCAGTATTTT; d_call: .; clone_size: once; j_call: TRBJ2-3; v_call: TRBV5-1
cdr3_aa: CASSLSTGGSEQFF; cdr3_nt: TGCGCCAGCAGCTTGTCGACGGGAGGTAGTGAGCAGTTCTTC; d_call: TRBD2; clone_size: .; j_call: TRBJ2-1; v_call: TRBV5-1
cdr3_aa: CASSAGSEAFF; cdr3_nt: TGTGCCAGCAGCGCAGGGTCTGAAGCTTTCTTT; d_call: .; clone_size: .; j_call: TRBJ1-1; v_call: TRBV6-5
cdr3_aa: CASKARTDYEQYF; cdr3_nt: TGTGCCAGCAAGGCCCGGACAGACTACGAGCAGTACTTC; d_call: .; clone_size: .; j_call: TRBJ2-7; v_call: TRBV7-2
cdr3_aa: CAISGSGLSYEQYF; cdr3_nt: TGTGCCATCAGTGGTTCAGGCCTCTCCTACGAGCAGTACTTC; d_call: .; clone_size: .; j_call: TRBJ2-7; v_call: TRBV10-3
cdr3_aa: CASSLARMSLNTGELFF; cdr3_nt: TGTGCCAGCAGCTTAGCGAGGATGAGTCTGAACACCGGGGAGCTGTTTTTT; d_call: .; clone_size: .; j_call: TRBJ2-2; v_call: TRBV7-8
cdr3_aa: CASSIADRGFGRDNQPQHF; cdr3_nt: TGTGCCAGTAGCATCGCGGATCGGGGGTTCGGCCGAGACAATCAGCCCCAGCATTTT; d_call: .; clone_size: .; j_call: TRBJ1-5; v_call: TRBV19
cdr3_aa: CASIPRWAQRGEQFF; cdr3_nt: TGTGCCAGCATCCCGAGGTGGGCCCAAAGAGGTGAGCAGTTCTTC; d_call: .; clone_size: once; j_call: TRBJ2-1; v_call: TRBV6-5
cdr3_aa: CASSADRPYTDTQYF; cdr3_nt: TGCGCCAGCAGCGCCGACAGGCCTTACACAGATACGCAGTATTTT; d_call: .; clone_size: .; j_call: TRBJ2-3; v_call: TRBV5-1
cdr3_aa: CASSQDQHRGLSEKLFF; cdr3_nt: TGCGCCAGCAGCCAAGACCAGCACAGGGGGCTCAGTGAAAAACTGTTTTTT; d_call: TRBD1; clone_size: once; j_call: TRBJ1-4; v_call: TRBV4-1
cdr3_aa: CASSYPSGEVADTQYF; cdr3_nt: TGTGCCAGCAGTTACCCGTCAGGGGAGGTGGCAGATACGCAGTATTTT; d_call: .; clone_size: .; j_call: TRBJ2-3; v_call: TRBV28
cdr3_aa: CATSRFGRASTGELFF; cdr3_nt: TGTGCCACCAGCAGGTTTGGGAGGGCCTCTACCGGGGAGCTGTTTTTT; d_call: TRBD2; clone_size: .; j_call: TRBJ2-2; v_call: TRBV15
cdr3_aa: CASIAGLTNTGELFF; cdr3_nt: TGTGCCAGCATTGCGGGACTAACTAACACCGGGGAGCTGTTTTTT; d_call: TRBD2; clone_size: few; j_call: TRBJ2-2; v_call: TRBV25-1
cdr3_aa: CASSGPKGETQYF; cdr3_nt: TGTGCCAGCAGCGGACCTAAGGGAGAGACCCAGTACTTC; d_call: .; clone_size: .; j_call: TRBJ2-5; v_call: TRBV9
cdr3_aa: CASSLDAGGPVNEQFF; cdr3_nt: TGCGCCAGCAGCTTGGATGCGGGAGGGCCGGTCAATGAGCAGTTCTTC; d_call: TRBD2; clone_size: .; j_call: TRBJ2-1; v_call: TRBV5-1
cdr3_aa: CASSQLRATNEKLFF; cdr3_nt: TGCGCCAGCAGTCAATTGCGTGCGACTAATGAAAAACTGTTTTTT; d_call: .; clone_size: .; j_call: TRBJ1-4; v_call: TRBV23-1
cdr3_aa: CASSGTGSRTEAFF; cdr3_nt: TGTGCCAGCAGTGGGACAGGGTCACGAACTGAAGCTTTCTTT; d_call: TRBD1; clone_size: few; j_call: TRBJ1-1; v_call: TRBV2
cdr3_aa: CASSFPGANEQFF; cdr3_nt: TGTGCCAGCAGCTTTCCGGGGGCGAATGAGCAGTTCTTC; d_call: .; clone_size: .; j_call: TRBJ2-1; v_call: TRBV7-3
cdr3_aa: CAIKSWVNTEAFF; cdr3_nt: TGTGCCATCAAATCGTGGGTGAACACTGAAGCTTTCTTT; d_call: .; clone_size: .; j_call: TRBJ1-1; v_call: TRBV2
cdr3_aa: CAWSGEGIVATEAFF; cdr3_nt: TGTGCCTGGAGTGGTGAGGGAATTGTCGCCACTGAAGCTTTCTTT; d_call: .; clone_size: .; j_call: TRBJ1-1; v_call: TRBV30
cdr3_aa: CATRAIGASSSYEQYF; cdr3_nt: TGTGCCACCAGGGCGATCGGAGCTTCCAGCTCCTACGAGCAGTACTTC; d_call: .; clone_size: few; j_call: TRBJ2-7; v_call: TRBV27
cdr3_aa: CASSKRNFYEQYF; cdr3_nt: TGTGCCAGCAGCAAAAGAAACTTCTACGAGCAGTACTTC; d_call: .; clone_size: .; j_call: TRBJ2-7; v_call: TRBV21-1
cdr3_aa: CASSLGRDRTYEQYF; cdr3_nt: TGCGCCAGCAGCTTAGGTCGGGATAGGACCTACGAGCAGTACTTC; d_call: .; clone_size: .; j_call: TRBJ2-7; v_call: TRBV5-1
cdr3_aa: CASSPSGSVTEQYF; cdr3_nt: TGTGCCAGCAGTCCTAGCGGGAGTGTCACCGAGCAGTACTTC; d_call: TRBD2; clone_size: .; j_call: TRBJ2-7; v_call: TRBV6-5
cdr3_aa: CASSPGLAGEEYEQYF; cdr3_nt: TGTGCCAGCAGCCCTGGGTTAGCGGGAGAGGAATACGAGCAGTACTTC; d_call: TRBD2; clone_size: .; j_call: TRBJ2-7; v_call: TRBV7-9
cdr3_aa: CASTLRAGIVDTQYF; cdr3_nt: TGTGCCAGCACCCTCCGGGCCGGGATAGTCGATACGCAGTATTTT; d_call: .; clone_size: once; j_call: TRBJ2-3; v_call: TRBV5-6
cdr3_aa: CASTRGWGTNTEAFF; cdr3_nt: TGTGCCAGCACCCGGGGTTGGGGGACGAACACTGAAGCTTTCTTT; d_call: .; clone_size: .; j_call: TRBJ1-1; v_call: TRBV28
cdr3_aa: CASGGLAGPNNEQFF; cdr3_nt: TGTGCCAGCGGGGGACTAGCGGGGCCGAACAATGAGCAGTTCTTC; d_call: TRBD2; clone_size: .; j_call: TRBJ2-1; v_call: TRBV6-1
cdr3_aa: CAWSVRGLQETQYF; cdr3_nt: TGTGCCTGGAGTGTACGTGGACTGCAAGAGACCCAGTACTTC; d_call: .; clone_size: .; j_call: TRBJ2-5; v_call: TRBV30
cdr3_aa: CASRERREQFF; cdr3_nt: TGTGCCAGCAGGGAGCGCCGGGAGCAGTTCTTC; d_call: .; clone_size: .; j_call: TRBJ2-1; v_call: TRBV6-6
cdr3_aa: CASSWSRTAYEQYF; cdr3_nt: TGCGCCAGCAGCTGGTCCAGGACAGCCTACGAGCAGTACTTC; d_call: .; clone_size: .; j_call: TRBJ2-7; v_call: TRBV5-1
cdr3_aa: CASSQSIRRNSGNTIYF; cdr3_nt: TGCGCCAGCAGTCAATCTATAAGGCGCAACTCTGGAAACACCATATATTTT; d_call: .; clone_size: .; j_call: TRBJ1-3; v_call: TRBV23-1
cdr3_aa: CASSLGTHTEAFF; cdr3_nt: TGTGCCAGCAGCCTGGGGACACACACTGAAGCTTTCTTT; d_call: .; clone_size: .; j_call: TRBJ1-1; v_call: TRBV7-2
cdr3_aa: CASPPRVGPYNEQFF; cdr3_nt: TGTGCCAGCCCCCCCCGGGTCGGTCCCTACAATGAGCAGTTCTTC; d_call: .; clone_size: .; j_call: TRBJ2-1; v_call: TRBV5-8
cdr3_aa: CASSLEDREADTQYF; cdr3_nt: TGCGCCAGCAGCTTGGAGGACAGGGAGGCGGATACGCAGTATTTT; d_call: TRBD1; clone_size: .; j_call: TRBJ2-3; v_call: TRBV5-1
cdr3_aa: CASRGGGTHYNEQFF; cdr3_nt: TGTGCCAGCAGAGGTGGCGGGACTCACTACAATGAGCAGTTCTTC; d_call: .; clone_size: once; j_call: TRBJ2-1; v_call: TRBV27
cdr3_aa: CASSGGRASDTQYF; cdr3_nt: TGTGCCAGCAGTGGTGGTAGGGCTTCAGATACGCAGTATTTT; d_call: .; clone_size: few; j_call: TRBJ2-3; v_call: TRBV2